These 27 T cell receptor beta chains originate from one sample sequenced in a study of T cells in Graves' hyperthyroidism and ophthalmopathy. Amplification of TCR beta CDR3 regions used RNA as the template. Using the HTBI primer set, a first-round RT-PCR was run on the TCR CDR3. TCRdb fed the multiplex PCR reads into MiXCR, producing one record per CDR3 protein. The sample has around 420,000 distinct CDR3 sequences, less than 20% seen once; the top ten hold over 7.5%. The sample consisted of blood. The receptors shown here come from a woman younger than 30 with Graves' hyperthyroidism.

The chain has TRBV20-1 and TRBJ1-5; the match to TRBD1 covers 10 bases. Germline lookup yields CDR1 DFQATT and CDR2 SNEGSKA (reference sequence). The V gene end was trimmed by 6 bases and the J gene end by 6 bases; junction bases not matched to a gene: 11. The CDR3 runs 15 residues. CDR3 coding DNA: TGCAGTGCCAGCTCGGGACAGGGGATCAGTCAGCCCCAGCATTTT. Translation gives CSASSGQGISQPQHF.

The chain is built from TRBV7-8 and TRBJ1-3; D remains unclear. The germline gives CDR1 SGHVS, CDR2 FQNEAQ. V dropped 0 bases and J dropped 0 bases, with 9 bases sitting between them. The length of the CDR3 is 16 residues. Here the CDR3 DNA reads TGTGCCAGCAGCTTAGCGCAGGACCACTCTGGAAACACCATATATTTT. It codes for CASSLAQDHSGNTIYF.

This clonotype was seen a few times. The V call is TRBV27, the J call TRBJ2-2; 8 bases are shared with TRBD1. The trim removed 6 bases at V and 1 base at J, leaving 4 bases unmatched. CDR1 MNHEY and CDR2 SMNVEV come from the germline V gene (reference sequence). This CDR3 is 15 amino acids long. CDR3 sequence reads: CASSGQGGNTGELFF. The CDR3 DNA sequence: TGTGCCAGCAGCGGACAGGGAGGGAACACCGGGGAGCTGTTTTTT.

This clonotype was observed a few times. In nucleotides, the CDR3 is TGTGCCAGTAGTATCAACGAAATGAACTATGGCTACACCTTC. It specifies CASSINEMNYGYTF. The V gene is TRBV19, the J gene TRBJ1-2; D not certain. This CDR3 contains 14 residues. Germline loops: CDR1 LNHDA, CDR2 SQIVND (reference sequence). The ends were cut back, 3 bases at V and 2 bases at J, with 10 bases in the middle.

A single count supports this clonotype. The CDR3 nucleotides are TGTGCCAGCAGCTTGACGTCCGGGATCCTCCACTTT. As protein: CASSLTSGILHF. This sequence joins TRBV5-6 and TRBJ1-6; D remains unclear. CDR1 SGHDT and CDR2 YYEEEE come from the germline V gene. This CDR3 has 12 amino acids. Deletions cut 1 base from V and 15 bases from J, with 11 bases between.

This clonotype has ten or more counts. The chain employs TRBV27 and TRBJ2-3, with 12 bases lining up with TRBD2. The length of the CDR3 is 17 residues. Germline V CDR1 and CDR2: MNHEY, SMNVEV (reference sequence). V dropped 7 bases and J dropped 6; count of bases not matched to a gene: 14. In DNA, the CDR3 is TGTGCCAGCAACCTAGCGGGGGGGCCTTCCCCAAGGGATACGCAGTATTTT. Translated: CASNLAGGPSPRDTQYF.

V usage is TRBV28 and J usage is TRBJ1-1, with D maybe TRBD1 (5 bases). The CDR3 is 14 amino acids. V was shortened by 1 base and J by 4 bases, with 10 bases between the two germline ends. CDR1 is MDHEN and CDR2 is SYDVKM in the germline V gene. In DNA form, the CDR3 reads TGTGCCAGCAGTTTATCCTCGGGGGGCACTGAAGCTTTCTTT. Translating it yields CASSLSSGGTEAFF.

This clonotype has just a few counts. The rearrangement joins TRBV20-1 to TRBJ1-1; 8 positions match TRBD1. The CDR3 is 16 residues long. Germline V CDR1 and CDR2: DFQATT, SNEGSKA (reference sequence). Trimming removed 0 bases from V and 3 bases from J; junction bases left unmatched: 9. CDR3 loop: CSAREIGDRGYTEAFF. The CDR3 DNA is TGCAGTGCTAGAGAAATCGGAGACAGGGGATACACTGAAGCTTTCTTT.

This clonotype has only a few counts. V gene TRBV14 combines with J gene TRBJ2-5; 12 nucleotides match TRBD2. Germline CDR1 and CDR2: SGHDN and FVKESK. CDR3 length: 17 residues. V trimming: 5 bases; J trimming: 8 bases; junction bases outside the gene matches: 15. The CDR3 bases are TGTGCCAGCAGCGAAGGACGAAGGACTAGCGGGGCTGGTACCCAGTACTTC. Protein sequence: CASSEGRRTSGAGTQYF.

This sequence joins TRBV5-1 and TRBJ1-6; D is ambiguous. The CDR3 runs 15 residues. Trimming stripped 2 bases from V and 6 bases from J, with 12 bases between. CDR1 and CDR2 from the germline V gene are SGHRS and YFSETQ. CDR3 sequence: CASSFMAAVNSPLHF. The CDR3 coding sequence is TGCGCCAGCAGCTTCATGGCGGCTGTTAATTCACCCCTCCACTTT.

A few counts support this clonotype. At one of its ends the junction is not consistent with the germline gene, which may arise from a read error. The chain uses TRBV6-1 and TRBJ2-1; D unclear. Germline loops: CDR1 MNHNS, CDR2 SASEGT. The CDR3 runs 15 residues. The DNA for the CDR3 is TGTGGCAGCAGTGAGCTTTTCGTCTCCTACAATGAGCAGTTCTTC. Translation gives CGSSELFVSYNEQFF.

CDR3 region: CASSPDTAGGKLFF. For the CDR3, the DNA is TGTGCCAGCAGCCCTGACACAGCAGGGGGAAAACTGTTTTTT. The chain combines TRBV7-9 with TRBJ1-4; 7 bases map to TRBD1. This CDR3 comprises 14 residues. Germline V gives CDR1 SEHNR, CDR2 FQNEAQ (reference sequence). V dropped 5 bases and J dropped 10; count of bases not matched to a gene: 10.

At least ten counts were recorded for this clonotype. The chain has TRBV11-2 and TRBJ2-1, with a weak D call TRBD2 (6 bases). CDR3 length: 18 residues. Germline V CDR1 and CDR2: SGHAT, FQNNGV. V was shortened by 3 bases and J by 5 bases, with 23 bases between the two germline ends. DNA of the CDR3: TGTGCCAGCAGCTTTAGGCCCACGGGGCGGGGAGGAAACAATGAGCAGTTCTTC. Amino acid sequence: CASSFRPTGRGGNNEQFF.

There are many counts of this clonotype. V and J are TRBV24-1 and TRBJ2-3; D is unclear. V was cut by 4 bases and J by 5 bases, with 3 bases left in between. Germline lookup yields CDR1 KGHDR and CDR2 SFDVKD. The CDR3 consists of 11 residues. The CDR3 region has the DNA TGTGCCACCAGTGACCTAGATACGCAGTATTTT. This encodes CATSDLDTQYF.

Note on this clonotype: A much larger clone lies a single base off, so this may be a read error. The chain employs TRBV24-1 and TRBJ2-4; D is perhaps TRBD2 (6 bases). The CDR3 totals 16 residues. Germline V gene data show CDR1 as KGHDR and CDR2 as SFDVKD. The chain's CDR3 is CATRSAGLLAKNIQCF. CDR3 bases: TGTGCCACCAGGTCTGCGGGACTCCTAGCCAAAAACATTCAGTGCTTC.

The sample holds many counts of this clonotype. The chain combines TRBV20-1 with TRBJ1-3; 8 nucleotides line up with TRBD1. The V and J ends lost 6 bases and 2 bases, in that order; junction bases with no gene match: 6. The CDR3 is made up of 14 amino acids. Germline CDR1 and CDR2: DFQATT and SNEGSKA (reference sequence). CDR3 loop: CSARTGTAGNTIYF. In DNA form, the CDR3 reads TGCAGTGCCAGGACAGGGACTGCTGGAAACACCATATATTTT.

This clonotype has just a few counts. The J gene is TRBJ2-3, the V gene TRBV9, with TRBD2 matching 13 bases. The germline V gene encodes CDR1 SGDLS and CDR2 YYNGEE. Unmatched junction bases numbered 11, after V lost 4 bases and J lost 0 bases. The CDR3 loop spans 19 amino acids. The DNA of the CDR3 is TGTGCCAGCAGCCCGGGACTAGCGGGGCGAACCGCTAGCACAGATACGCAGTATTTT. This codes for CASSPGLAGRTASTDTQYF.

At least ten counts were recorded for this clonotype. The chain combines TRBV20-1 with TRBJ2-5; D tentatively fits TRBD1 or TRBD2 (5 bases each). The CDR3 sequence is 12 residues long. In germline, CDR1 is DFQATT, CDR2 SNEGSKA (reference sequence). V was trimmed by 7 bases and J by 13 bases, leaving 22 bases between them. The CDR3 spells CSVHHLRGASYF. CDR3 nucleotides: TGCAGTGTTCATCACTTGCGAGGGGCGTCGTACTTC.

This sequence joins TRBV20-1 and TRBJ1-5, with 7 bases identical to TRBD1. The V gene's germline CDR1 is DFQATT and CDR2 SNEGSKA (reference sequence). Losses at the gene ends were 1 base for V and 2 bases for J; bases not matched to a gene: 17. CDR3 size: 19 residues. The chain's CDR3 is CSARGGGSRGVRGNQPQHF. CDR3 DNA sequence: TGCAGTGCTAGAGGGGGAGGGAGCAGGGGGGTTCGCGGCAATCAGCCCCAGCATTTT.

The chain has TRBV9 and TRBJ2-1; D ambiguous. Germline CDR1 is SGDLS and CDR2 is YYNGEE. The CDR3 consists of 14 residues. V lost 0 bases and J lost 6, with 10 bases in between. The chain's CDR3 is CASSVDPFSNEQFF. The CDR3 DNA reads as TGTGCCAGCAGCGTAGATCCCTTTTCCAATGAGCAGTTCTTC.

The table lists this clonotype with many counts. The chain joins TRBV13 to TRBJ2-7; 10 bases map to TRBD2. This CDR3 region has 16 residues. Germline CDR1 reads PRHDT; CDR2 reads FYEKMQ (reference sequence). V was pared by 0 bases and J by 0 bases, with 2 bases of the junction left unmatched. The CDR3: CASSLGLAGASYEQYF. Here the CDR3 DNA reads TGTGCCAGCAGCTTAGGCCTAGCGGGAGCCTCCTACGAGCAGTACTTC.

There are a few counts of this clonotype. The CDR3: CASTMEGHRREKLFF. CDR3 DNA sequence: TGTGCCAGCACCATGGAGGGACACCGGAGAGAAAAACTGTTTTTT. V gene TRBV12-3 or TRBV12-4 combines with J gene TRBJ1-4; D possibly corresponds to TRBD1 (6 bases). The CDR3 runs 15 residues. With 7 bases removed from V and 8 bases from J, the gap between germline ends came to 20 bases.

This clonotype came up many times. The chain joins TRBV2 to TRBJ1-4, with D unclear. Germline V gives CDR1 SNHLY, CDR2 FYNNEI. The CDR3 covers 15 residues. V was cut by 7 bases and J by 0 bases, with 12 bases left in between. As DNA, the CDR3 is TGTGCCAGCACCCAGGACGGTGCAACTAATGAAAAACTGTTTTTT. Its translation is CASTQDGATNEKLFF.

At least ten counts were recorded for this clonotype. The CDR3 here is CASSPGTAIEAFF. In nucleotides, the CDR3 is TGTGCCAGCTCACCAGGGACAGCCATTGAAGCTTTCTTT. The chain joins TRBV18 to TRBJ1-1; TRBD1 matches 7 bases. V shed 2 bases, J shed 7 bases, and the junction held 4 bases outside the gene matches. CDR3 length equals 13 residues. Germline CDR1 is KGHSH and CDR2 is LQKENI.

The rearrangement uses TRBV6-1 and TRBJ2-7; TRBD1 might be the D (5 bases). Trimming left V 3 bases short and J 3 bases short, with 12 bases between. CDR3 length: 14 residues. The germline V gene has CDR1 MNHNS and CDR2 SASEGT. The CDR3 DNA sequence: TGTGCCAGCAGTGATGGACAAAGCATCTACGAGCAGTACTTC. Translating it yields CASSDGQSIYEQYF.

This clonotype was seen repeatedly, ten times or more. The rearrangement uses TRBV7-9 and TRBJ2-3; 8 bases agree with TRBD2. Trimming cost V 1 base and J 3 bases; bases outside gene matches: 6. CDR1 SEHNR and CDR2 FQNEAQ come from the germline V gene (reference sequence). CDR3 length: 16 residues. CDR3 residues: CASSLGAVAGTDTQYF. As DNA, the CDR3 is TGTGCCAGCAGCTTAGGTGCGGTAGCGGGGACAGATACGCAGTATTTT. The entire variable domain, with the rest obtained from reference TRBV7-9 and TRBJ2-3, is as follows: DTGVSQNPRHKITKRGQNVTFRCDPISEHNRLYWYRQTLGQGPEFLTYFQNEAQLEKSRLLSDRFSAERPKGSFSTLEIQRTEQGDSAMYLCASSLGAVAGTDTQYFGPGTRLTVL.

This clonotype came up many times. The rearrangement links TRBV18 to TRBJ1-1, with 11 nucleotides matching TRBD1. Germline V lookup: CDR1 KGHSH, CDR2 LQKENI. V lost 8 bases, J lost 11 bases, and 13 bases stayed unmatched. CDR3 length: 14 amino acids. The CDR3 is CASDRDRGSPRAFF. CDR3 DNA sequence: TGTGCCAGCGACCGGGACAGGGGGAGCCCGCGGGCTTTCTTT.